Presented here are 27 T cell receptor beta chains from one specimen sequenced in a study of blood T cell repertoires in COVID-19 (dated by TCRdb to 2018 to 2021). Library preparation used the immunoSEQ multiplex PCR assay. The clones in this table, taken by TCRdb from immuneACCESS, are in-frame only. Not every clone is retained; where verified, under half of the shortfall comes from an unresolved V gene, and the cause of the rest is unknown. This sample comprises around 200,000 clones, nearly 90% of them detected only once. About 0.58% of the sample goes to the ten largest clones. The material sequenced was peripheral blood. The receptor set was obtained from a man in his forties or fifties with acute or convalescent COVID-19.

The V call is TRBV6-5, the J call TRBJ2-7; TRBD1 is a possible D gene (5 bases). The V and J ends lost 6 bases and 2 bases respectively, with 14 bases between them. Germline-derived CDR1 and CDR2 are MNHEY and SVGAGI. CDR3 length: 14 amino acids. CDR3 coding DNA: TGTGCCAGCAGCTTAGGGGCCTTAACCTACGAGCAGTACGTC. Protein product: CASSLGALTYEQYV.

The chain has TRBV13 and TRBJ1-3; maybe TRBD1 (5 bases). The V gene lost 0 bases and the J gene lost 3 bases, with 15 bases spanning the gap. Per germline, CDR1 PRHDT and CDR2 FYEKMQ (reference sequence). The CDR3 spans 17 residues. The CDR3 region is CASSLGARVPLGNTIYF. CDR3 nucleotides: TGTGCCAGCAGCTTAGGGGCCAGGGTCCCGCTTGGAAACACCATATATTTT.

The sample holds one count of this clone. This chain joins TRBV7-9 and TRBJ1-1; D is unresolved. V was pared by 2 bases and J by 1 base, with 11 bases between. The CDR3 consists of 15 residues. CDR1 is SEHNR, CDR2 FQNEAQ, per germline (reference sequence). The CDR3 DNA reads TGTGCCAGCAGCTTACCTTCGACTGGGAACACTGAAGCTTTCTTT. It specifies CASSLPSTGNTEAFF. Drawing the rest from reference TRBV7-9 and TRBJ1-1, the complete variable domain is DTGVSQNPRHKITKRGQNVTFRCDPISEHNRLYWYRQTLGQGPEFLTYFQNEAQLEKSRLLSDRFSAERPKGSFSTLEIQRTEQGDSAMYLCASSLPSTGNTEAFFGQGTRLTVV.

The chain carries TRBV19 and TRBJ1-4; D is ambiguous. Germline-derived CDR1 and CDR2 are LNHDA and SQIVND (reference sequence). This CDR3 has 14 amino acids. V was clipped by 1 base and J by 6 bases, with 9 bases between them. This chain's CDR3 is CASSIGGGDEKLFF. The CDR3 DNA follows: TGTGCCAGTAGTATAGGCGGCGGAGATGAAAAACTGTTTTTT. The full variable domain, its missing parts supplied by reference TRBV19 and TRBJ1-4, is DGGITQSPKYLFRKEGQNVTLSCEQNLNHDAMYWYRQDPGQGLRLIYYSQIVNDFQKGDIAEGYSVSREKKESFPLTVTSAQKNPTAFYLCASSIGGGDEKLFFGSGTQLSVL.

Only a few counts were recorded for this clone. The chain is built from TRBV19 and TRBJ1-5; tentatively, D is TRBD1 (5 bases). Germline assignment: CDR1 LNHDA and CDR2 SQIVND (reference sequence). V was clipped by 9 bases and J by 3 bases, with 12 bases between them. The CDR3 contains 13 residues. The CDR3 DNA reads TGTGCCAGCCAGGGTTTTGACAATCAGCCCCAGCATTTT. It is translated as CASQGFDNQPQHF.

The chain joins TRBV7-2 to TRBJ2-3; D is uncertain. The germline CDR1 and CDR2 sequences are SGHTA and FQGNSA. The CDR3 contains 15 residues. V was clipped by 5 bases and J by 0 bases, with 12 bases between them. The CDR3 spells CASSPLGWSTDTQYF. CDR3 bases: TGTGCCAGCAGCCCCCTAGGCTGGAGCACAGATACGCAGTATTTT. Based on the CDR3 plus reference TRBV7-2 and TRBJ2-3, the full variable domain is GAGVSQSPSNKVTEKGKDVELRCDPISGHTALYWYRQSLGQGLEFLIYFQGNSAPDKSGLPSDRFSAERTGGSVSTLTIQRTQQEDSAVYLCASSPLGWSTDTQYFGPGTRLTVL.

The chain has TRBV7-9 and TRBJ1-4, with 8 nucleotides matching TRBD1. V was clipped by 4 bases and J by 7 bases; unmatched bases: 5. The CDR3 spans 14 residues. Germline CDR1 is SEHNR and CDR2 is FQNEAQ (reference sequence). CDR3 loop: CASSWTGKGEKLFF. The CDR3 DNA sequence: TGTGCCAGCAGCTGGACAGGGAAGGGTGAAAAACTGTTTTTT.

This chain connects TRBV6-5 to TRBJ2-5, with D possibly being TRBD2 (6 bases). This CDR3 has 13 amino acids. Germline CDR1 is MNHEY and CDR2 is SVGAGI. V lost 5 bases, J lost 2 bases, and 9 bases lay in between. CDR3 region: CASSPEGQETQYF. The CDR3, as DNA: TGTGCCAGCAGTCCGGAGGGGCAAGAGACCCAGTACTTC.

The rearrangement uses TRBV19 and TRBJ1-1; 11 bases fit TRBD1. Germline V lookup: CDR1 LNHDA, CDR2 SQIVND (reference sequence). The V segment lost 7 bases and the J segment 0 bases; nucleotides outside the gene matches: 16. The CDR3 contains 19 residues. The CDR3 reads CASTGLEDRGRGMNTEAFF. The CDR3 DNA reads as TGTGCCAGTACAGGTCTTGAGGACAGGGGGCGAGGGATGAACACTGAAGCTTTCTTT.

This chain uses TRBV30 with TRBJ2-2, with 7 bases fitting TRBD2. This CDR3 contains 13 residues. V lost 5 bases, J lost 1 base, and 1 base stayed unmatched. Germline V gene lookup returns CDR1 GTSNPN and CDR2 SVGIG (reference sequence). CDR3 DNA: TGTGCCTGGGGGAGGGTGAACACCGGGGAGCTGTTTTTT. It translates to CAWGRVNTGELFF.

The chain carries TRBV5-1 and TRBJ2-1; 7 bases are a match to TRBD1. Trimming cost V 0 bases and J 3 bases; bases outside gene matches: 6. CDR1 is SGHRS, CDR2 YFSETQ, per germline. CDR3 length: 16 amino acids. The CDR3 is CASSLDGTVFYNEQFF. In DNA, the CDR3 is TGCGCCAGCAGCTTGGACGGGACAGTGTTCTACAATGAGCAGTTCTTC.

The rearrangement joins TRBV29-1 to TRBJ1-2; possible D gene TRBD1, 5 bases. The CDR3 covers 14 residues. The V gene lost 4 bases and the J gene lost 0 bases, with 12 bases spanning the gap. From germline, CDR1 is SQVTM and CDR2 ANQGSEA. CDR3 amino acids: CSVGHRLTNYGYTF. Written as DNA, the CDR3 is TGCAGCGTTGGTCACAGGCTCACTAACTATGGCTACACCTTC.

The rearrangement uses TRBV15 and TRBJ2-7; 12 nucleotides agree with TRBD2. V shed 2 bases, J shed 6 bases, and the junction held 5 bases outside the gene matches. The CDR3 covers 15 residues. Germline values: CDR1 LNHNV, CDR2 YYDKDF (reference sequence). The DNA of the CDR3 is TGTGCCACCAGCAGAAAACTAGCGGGAGGCCCCGAGCAGTACTTC. Protein sequence: CATSRKLAGGPEQYF.

The V gene is TRBV19, the J gene TRBJ2-3, with 10 bases lining up with TRBD1. CDR3 size: 14 residues. With V trimmed by 10 bases and J by 5 bases, 9 bases remained unmatched. Germline CDR1 LNHDA, CDR2 SQIVND (reference sequence). The CDR3 DNA follows: TGTGCCATCGGAGGAGGGGACAGGGGAGATACGCAGTATTTT. It translates to CAIGGGDRGDTQYF.

The rearrangement links TRBV27 to TRBJ2-2; D is possibly TRBD2 (6 bases). CDR1 and CDR2 (germline): MNHEY, SMNVEV (reference sequence). The V end lost 5 bases, the J end lost 0 bases, and 22 bases lay between the germline ends. This CDR3 contains 19 residues. This chain's CDR3 is CASSGLRSGTASNTGELFF. The CDR3, as DNA: TGTGCCAGCAGTGGCCTTAGGTCTGGGACTGCATCGAACACCGGGGAGCTGTTTTTT.

The V call is TRBV6-6, the J call TRBJ2-6; TRBD1 agrees at 11 bases. Germline assignment: CDR1 MNHNY and CDR2 SVGAGI (reference sequence). V was clipped by 8 bases and J by 2 bases; unmatched bases: 2. There are 15 residues in the CDR3. CDR3 protein: CASVGQGAGANVLTF. In DNA form, the CDR3 reads TGTGCCAGCGTGGGACAGGGGGCTGGGGCCAACGTCCTGACTTTC.

The CDR3: CASSFKETQYF. CDR3 nucleotides: TGTGCCAGCAGTTTTAAAGAGACCCAGTACTTC. The rearrangement joins TRBV27 to TRBJ2-5; D gene uncertain. The V end lost 3 bases, the J end lost 3 bases, and 2 bases lay between the germline ends. The CDR3 loop spans 11 amino acids. The germline CDR1 and CDR2 sequences are MNHEY and SMNVEV (reference sequence).

The chain uses TRBV7-2 and TRBJ1-1; D not certain. This CDR3 is 14 amino acids long. Per the germline V gene, CDR1 is SGHTA and CDR2 is FQGNSA. Trimming left V 0 bases short and J 3 bases short, with 8 bases between. CDR3 in DNA: TGTGCCAGCAGCTTAGCTGATATAGACACTGAAGCTTTCTTT. It yields the protein CASSLADIDTEAFF.

The chain combines TRBV24-1 with TRBJ2-7; 8 bases align to TRBD1. This CDR3 contains 14 residues. Germline loops: CDR1 KGHDR, CDR2 SFDVKD. Unmatched junction bases numbered 4, after V lost 3 bases and J lost 4 bases. This CDR3 reads CATSDGQGPYEQYF. CDR3 DNA sequence: TGTGCCACCAGTGATGGACAGGGCCCGTACGAGCAGTACTTC.

V and J are TRBV6-5 and TRBJ1-6; 10 bases agree with TRBD1. The germline V gene encodes CDR1 MNHEY and CDR2 SVGAGI. After removal of 6 bases from V and 6 bases from J, the junction contained 5 bases not matched to a gene. There are 15 residues in the CDR3. CDR3 in amino acids: CASRPRDRGNSPLHF. CDR3 nucleotides: TGTGCCAGCAGGCCGCGGGACAGGGGTAATTCACCCCTCCACTTT.

V usage is TRBV10-3 and J usage is TRBJ1-5; D is unclear. The V gene lost 2 bases and the J gene lost 15 bases, with 17 bases spanning the gap. CDR1 is ENHRY, CDR2 SYGVKD, per germline. This CDR3 has 13 amino acids. Written as DNA, the CDR3 is TGTGCCATCAGTGAGCCCCATTCCCTAGTAACGCATTTT. It codes for CAISEPHSLVTHF.

The chain is built from TRBV5-4 and TRBJ1-4; D is undetermined. The CDR3 sequence is 15 residues long. Trimming cost V 4 bases and J 7 bases, with 17 bases left between them. CDR1 SGHNT and CDR2 YYREEE come from the germline V gene (reference sequence). CDR3 protein: CASSPSRGLGEKLFF. The CDR3 DNA follows: TGTGCCAGCAGCCCGAGCCGAGGACTGGGTGAAAAACTGTTTTTT.

The V call is TRBV27, the J call TRBJ2-7, with 7 bases matching TRBD1. Germline lookup yields CDR1 MNHEY and CDR2 SMNVEV (reference sequence). The CDR3 covers 15 residues. V lost 6 bases to trimming and J lost 3 bases; unmatched junction nucleotides: 11. CDR3 DNA: TGTGCCAGCAGACCAACAGGGGCAGGGGTCTACGAGCAGTACTTC. Its translation: CASRPTGAGVYEQYF.

J is TRBJ2-7 and V is TRBV6-2 or TRBV6-3; 10 bases align to TRBD2. CDR1 is MNHEY, CDR2 SVGEGT, per germline. Trimming cost V 4 bases and J 6 bases; bases outside gene matches: 6. This CDR3 spans 14 amino acids. The CDR3 loop is CASSLAGGGREQYF. CDR3 in DNA: TGTGCCAGCAGTTTAGCGGGAGGAGGACGCGAGCAGTACTTC.

The chain combines TRBV27 with TRBJ1-5; perhaps TRBD1 as D (5 bases). CDR3 length equals 13 residues. V lost 3 bases, J lost 7 bases, and 10 bases lay in between. CDR1 is MNHEY and CDR2 is SMNVEV in the germline V gene (reference sequence). This CDR3 is CASSFGGGQPQHF. CDR3 bases: TGTGCCAGCAGTTTTGGGGGGGGGCAGCCCCAGCATTTT.

The chain combines TRBV27 with TRBJ2-1; 10 bases are a match to TRBD2. The junction had 9 bases not matched to a gene; V was cut back by 6 bases and J by 1 base. The CDR3 is 17 residues long. Germline values: CDR1 MNHEY, CDR2 SMNVEV (reference sequence). CDR3 amino acids: CASSPSPGLASYNEQFF. The CDR3 DNA is TGTGCCAGCAGCCCCAGCCCGGGACTAGCGTCCTACAATGAGCAGTTCTTC.

A single count supports this clone. V usage is TRBV7-9 and J usage is TRBJ1-4; 10 bases fit TRBD1. The CDR3 contains 17 residues. From germline, CDR1 is SEHNR and CDR2 FQNEAQ (reference sequence). The trim removed 5 bases at V and 1 base at J, leaving 7 bases unmatched. The CDR3 nucleotides are TGTGCCAGCAGCCTCAGACAGGGGGCGTTAACTAATGAAAAACTGTTTTTT. This gives the protein CASSLRQGALTNEKLFF.